These 20 T cell receptor beta chains share one sample of origin, sequenced in a study of control samples from healthy donors and cancer patients. The protocol was immunoSEQ multiplex PCR, while the TCRdb copy is restricted to in-frame clones and leaves out a portion. The sample yields 70,000 or so clones, about 95% seen once. Sequenced sample: blood. The receptors stem from a woman aged 40 to 49 in good health.

The J gene is TRBJ2-2, the V gene TRBV2; TRBD2 agrees at 7 bases. Germline V gene sequence: CDR1 SNHLY, CDR2 FYNNEI. Unmatched junction bases numbered 5, after V lost 3 bases and J lost 4 bases. This CDR3 contains 15 residues. The CDR3 loop reads CASSEQRGGTGELFF. CDR3 sequence (DNA): TGTGCCAGCAGTGAGCAGCGGGGCGGCACCGGGGAGCTGTTTTTT.

The chain carries TRBV11-2 and TRBJ2-7, with D perhaps matching TRBD1 (5 bases). Germline V CDR1 and CDR2: SGHAT, FQNNGV. V was clipped by 3 bases and J by 2 bases, with 11 bases between them. This CDR3 contains 14 residues. The CDR3 protein is CASSFLSGPYEQYF. The CDR3 DNA reads TGTGCCAGCAGCTTCCTATCAGGGCCCTACGAGCAGTACTTC.

V gene TRBV10-3 combines with J gene TRBJ2-7, with 10 bases aligning to TRBD2. The CDR3 runs to 14 residues. Germline V CDR1 and CDR2: ENHRY, SYGVKD. Trimming at V came to 6 bases and at J to 4 bases, leaving 6 bases not matched to a gene. The CDR3: CAIRPSGRDYEQYF. CDR3 bases: TGTGCCATCAGACCTAGCGGGAGAGATTACGAGCAGTACTTC.

V usage is TRBV6-5 and J usage is TRBJ1-1; D is uncertain. V dropped 2 bases and J dropped 4 bases, with 8 bases sitting between them. Germline V gene data show CDR1 as MNHEY and CDR2 as SVGAGI. The CDR3 extends over 13 amino acids. This CDR3 is CASSYGGSTEAFF. CDR3 in DNA: TGTGCCAGCAGTTACGGAGGGAGCACTGAAGCTTTCTTT.

The gene calls are TRBV7-3 and TRBJ2-5, with 9 bases fitting TRBD1. Trimming removed 5 bases from V and 5 bases from J; junction bases left unmatched: 3. Per germline, CDR1 SGHTA and CDR2 FQGTGA. The CDR3 totals 13 residues. Here the CDR3 DNA reads TGTGCCAGCAGCGGACAGGGGTCGGAGACCCAGTACTTC. It is translated as CASSGQGSETQYF.

The V and J genes are TRBV5-1 and TRBJ2-3; 9 bases line up with TRBD1. After removal of 5 bases from V and 6 bases from J, the junction contained 10 bases not matched to a gene. Germline assignment: CDR1 SGHRS and CDR2 YFSETQ. This CDR3 contains 15 residues. The DNA for the CDR3 is TGCGCCAGCAGTCTCGGGACAGGGTTGAAGGATACGCAGTATTTT. Residues: CASSLGTGLKDTQYF. The full variable domain, with the rest looked up from reference TRBV5-1 and TRBJ2-3, is KAGVTQTPRYLIKTRGQQVTLSCSPISGHRSVSWYQQTPGQGLQFLFEYFSETQRNKGNFPGRFSGRQFSNSRSEMNVSTLELGDSALYLCASSLGTGLKDTQYFGPGTRLTVL.

The gene calls are TRBV9 and TRBJ1-1; tentatively, D is TRBD1 (6 bases). The CDR3 contains 15 residues. Deletions cut 0 bases from V and 1 base from J, with 10 bases between. In germline, CDR1 is SGDLS, CDR2 YYNGEE. CDR3 sequence reads: CASSVDAGANTEAFF. The CDR3 bases are TGTGCCAGCAGCGTAGATGCAGGGGCGAACACTGAAGCTTTCTTT.

The rearrangement links TRBV28 to TRBJ1-2; 9 bases fit TRBD1. Losses at the gene ends were 11 bases for V and 3 bases for J; bases not matched to a gene: 19. Germline CDR1 is MDHEN and CDR2 is SYDVKM. This CDR3 region has 17 residues. This CDR3 is CAVGRDRAVRVDYGYTF. For the CDR3, the DNA is TGTGCCGTGGGGCGGGACAGGGCGGTTAGGGTAGACTATGGCTACACCTTC.

V usage is TRBV4-3 and J usage is TRBJ1-1; no firm D call. CDR1 LGHNA and CDR2 YSLEER come from the germline V gene. This CDR3 has 15 amino acids. V lost 4 bases to trimming and J lost 1 base, with 13 bases between them. The CDR3, as DNA: TGCGCCAGCAGCCTGGGATGGGCGGAGAACACTGAAGCTTTCTTT. Translated: CASSLGWAENTEAFF.

CDR3 sequence (DNA): TGCAGTGCTAGTTTCCCTAGCGGGAGAAATACGCAGTATTTT. Protein sequence: CSASFPSGRNTQYF. The chain links TRBV20-1 to TRBJ2-3; 10 nucleotides align to TRBD2. Germline V gene data show CDR1 as DFQATT and CDR2 as SNEGSKA (reference sequence). After removal of 3 bases from V and 7 bases from J, the junction contained 7 bases not matched to a gene. There are 14 residues in the CDR3.

The chain carries TRBV18 and TRBJ2-2; D unclear. V was trimmed by 4 bases and J by 2 bases, leaving 14 bases between them. Per germline, CDR1 KGHSH and CDR2 LQKENI. CDR3 length equals 16 residues. CDR3: CASSRPQAVNTGELFF. CDR3 nucleotide sequence: TGTGCCAGCTCACGGCCCCAAGCCGTTAACACCGGGGAGCTGTTTTTT. The full variable domain, its missing parts supplied by reference TRBV18 and TRBJ2-2, is NAGVMQNPRHLVRRRGQEARLRCSPMKGHSHVYWYRQLPEEGLKFMVYLQKENIIDESGMPKERFSAEFPKEGPSILRIQQVVRGDSAAYFCASSRPQAVNTGELFFGEGSRLTVL.

This chain joins TRBV3-1 (or the pseudogene TRBV3-2) and TRBJ2-4; 9 positions agree with TRBD1. Germline V gene lookup returns CDR1 LGHDT and CDR2 YNNKEL (reference sequence). Germline trimming cut 3 bases from V and 2 bases from J; bases unmatched to any gene: 29. This CDR3 region has 24 residues. CDR3 sequence: CASSHRYLAQQGQGRGVSKNIQYF. Here the CDR3 DNA reads TGTGCCAGCAGCCACCGATACCTCGCCCAACAGGGACAGGGCCGGGGGGTATCCAAAAACATTCAGTACTTC.

J is TRBJ1-2 and V is TRBV4-1; TRBD1 might be the D (5 bases). The CDR3 is made up of 15 amino acids. Between the trimmed V and J ends, which lost 0 bases and 3 bases, there was a span of 11 bases. The germline V gene has CDR1 MGHRA and CDR2 YSYEKL. Here the CDR3 DNA reads TGCGCCAGCAGCCAAGATGCCAGGGAGTACTATGGCTACACCTTC. Translating it yields CASSQDAREYYGYTF.

The rearrangement links TRBV10-3 to TRBJ1-1; D unresolved. CDR3 length: 13 residues. Trimming stripped 4 bases from V and 1 base from J, with 7 bases between. Germline assignment: CDR1 ENHRY and CDR2 SYGVKD. CDR3 sequence reads: CAISGERNTEAFF. The CDR3, as DNA: TGTGCCATCAGTGGAGAGCGGAACACTGAAGCTTTCTTT.

This chain links TRBV6-6 with TRBJ2-7; 10 bases map to TRBD1. V lost 4 bases and J lost 2; bases outside the gene matches: 8. This CDR3 has 16 residues. Per germline, CDR1 MNHNY and CDR2 SVGAGI (reference sequence). The CDR3 spells CASSWSGQGNPYEQYF. In DNA form, the CDR3 reads TGTGCCAGCAGTTGGTCGGGACAGGGGAATCCCTACGAGCAGTACTTC.

V and J are TRBV5-4 and TRBJ2-1; 8 nucleotides match TRBD2. The CDR3 is 12 residues long. Trimming removed 7 bases from V and 7 bases from J; junction bases left unmatched: 4. Germline V gene sequence: CDR1 SGHNT, CDR2 YYREEE (reference sequence). CDR3 in DNA: TGTGCCAGCTCCGGGGGGGGAAATGAGCAGTTCTTC. This encodes CASSGGGNEQFF.

This chain joins TRBV6-5 and TRBJ2-7, with D unresolved. The CDR3 consists of 13 residues. The germline CDR1 and CDR2 sequences are MNHEY and SVGAGI. Trimming pared 4 bases from V and 0 bases from J, leaving 7 bases between. CDR3 DNA: TGTGCCAGCAGTTGGACGTCCTCCTACGAGCAGTACTTC. It is translated as CASSWTSSYEQYF.

This chain joins TRBV29-1 and TRBJ2-1; 16 nucleotides agree with TRBD2. CDR3 size: 14 residues. Germline CDR1 is SQVTM and CDR2 is ANQGSEA. Trimming at V came to 7 bases and at J to 15 bases, leaving 12 bases not matched to a gene. The CDR3 DNA follows: TGCAGCGCAGGGACTAGCGGGGGGGTGAGTACCAGGTTCTTC. It specifies CSAGTSGGVSTRFF.

The chain recombines TRBV4-3 with TRBJ1-1; D is ambiguous. The CDR3 contains 15 residues. CDR1 and CDR2 from the germline V gene are LGHNA and YSLEER. The ends were cut back, 2 bases at V and 1 base at J, with 11 bases in the middle. The CDR3: CASSQYATGNTEAFF. The CDR3 region has the DNA TGCGCCAGCAGCCAATATGCGACGGGGAACACTGAAGCTTTCTTT.

The chain recombines TRBV9 with TRBJ2-2; 8 bases are shared with TRBD2. Trimming at V came to 3 bases and at J to 4 bases, leaving 5 bases not matched to a gene. The V gene's germline CDR1 is SGDLS and CDR2 YYNGEE. The CDR3 sequence is 15 residues long. In DNA form, the CDR3 reads TGTGCCAGCAGCGGATTTAGCGGGGCCACCGGGGAGCTGTTTTTT. Protein product: CASSGFSGATGELFF.